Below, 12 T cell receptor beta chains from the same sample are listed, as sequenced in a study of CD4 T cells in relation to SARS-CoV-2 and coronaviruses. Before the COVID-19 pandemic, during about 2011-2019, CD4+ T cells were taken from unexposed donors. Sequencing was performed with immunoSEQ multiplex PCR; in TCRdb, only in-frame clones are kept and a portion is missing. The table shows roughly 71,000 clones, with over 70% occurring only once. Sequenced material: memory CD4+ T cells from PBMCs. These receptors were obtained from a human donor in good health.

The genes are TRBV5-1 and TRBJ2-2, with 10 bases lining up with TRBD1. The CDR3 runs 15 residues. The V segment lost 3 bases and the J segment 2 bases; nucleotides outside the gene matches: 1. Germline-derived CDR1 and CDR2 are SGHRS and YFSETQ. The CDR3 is CASSWDRGNTGELFF. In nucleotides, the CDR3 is TGCGCCAGCAGCTGGGACAGGGGCAACACCGGGGAGCTGTTTTTT.

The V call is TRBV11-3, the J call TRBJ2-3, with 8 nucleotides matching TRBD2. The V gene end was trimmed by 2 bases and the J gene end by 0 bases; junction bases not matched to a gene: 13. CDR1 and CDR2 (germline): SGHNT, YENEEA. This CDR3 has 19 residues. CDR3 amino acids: CASSLYVAGGVSSTDTQYF. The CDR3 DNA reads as TGTGCCAGCAGCTTATACGTTGCGGGAGGCGTCTCTAGCACAGATACGCAGTATTTT.

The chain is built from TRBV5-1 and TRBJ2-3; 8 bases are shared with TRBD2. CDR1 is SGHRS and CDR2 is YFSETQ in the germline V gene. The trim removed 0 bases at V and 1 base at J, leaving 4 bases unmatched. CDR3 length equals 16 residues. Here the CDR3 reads CASSLAPAGGTDTQYF. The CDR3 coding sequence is TGCGCCAGCAGCTTGGCCCCAGCGGGGGGCACAGATACGCAGTATTTT.

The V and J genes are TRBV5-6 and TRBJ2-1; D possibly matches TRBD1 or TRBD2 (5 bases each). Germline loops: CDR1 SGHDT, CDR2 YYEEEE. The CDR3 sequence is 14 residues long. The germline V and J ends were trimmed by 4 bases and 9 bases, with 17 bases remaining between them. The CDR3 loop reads CASSPWDRRGEQFF. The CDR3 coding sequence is TGTGCCAGCAGCCCCTGGGACCGTAGGGGTGAGCAGTTCTTC.

The CDR3 DNA is TGTGCCAGCAGTTTTGACGGGGGCTCTGGGGCCAACGTCCTGACTTTC. Its protein product is CASSFDGGSGANVLTF. The chain links TRBV28 to TRBJ2-6, with a possible D match to TRBD2 (6 bases). CDR3 length: 16 amino acids. Germline V lookup: CDR1 MDHEN, CDR2 SYDVKM. V was trimmed by 3 bases and J by 0 bases, leaving 9 bases between them.

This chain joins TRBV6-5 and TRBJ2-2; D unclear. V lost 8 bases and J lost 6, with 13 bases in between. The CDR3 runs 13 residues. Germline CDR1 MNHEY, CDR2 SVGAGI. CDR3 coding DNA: TGTGCCAGCCAGGACCCATGGGCCGGGGAGCTGTTTTTT. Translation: CASQDPWAGELFF.

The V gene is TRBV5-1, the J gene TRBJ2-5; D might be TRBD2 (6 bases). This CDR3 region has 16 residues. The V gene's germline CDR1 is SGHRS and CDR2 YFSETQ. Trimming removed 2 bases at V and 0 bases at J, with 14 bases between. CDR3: CASSFRGARYQETQYF. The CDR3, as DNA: TGCGCCAGCAGCTTCCGCGGGGCTCGGTACCAAGAGACCCAGTACTTC.

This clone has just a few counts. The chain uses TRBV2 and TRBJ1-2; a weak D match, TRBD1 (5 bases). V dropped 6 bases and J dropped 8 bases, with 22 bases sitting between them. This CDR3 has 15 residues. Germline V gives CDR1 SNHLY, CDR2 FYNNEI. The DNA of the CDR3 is TGTGCCAGCAGCCCCACCCGGGACGGCCCTTACGGCTACACCTTC. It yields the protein CASSPTRDGPYGYTF.

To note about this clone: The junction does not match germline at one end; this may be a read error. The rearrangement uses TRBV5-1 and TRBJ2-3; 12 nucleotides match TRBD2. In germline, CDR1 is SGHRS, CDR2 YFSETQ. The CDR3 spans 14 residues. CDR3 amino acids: CASSYRLAGGTRYF. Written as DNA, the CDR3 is TGCGCCAGCAGCTACAGGCTAGCGGGGGGGACGCGGTATTTT.

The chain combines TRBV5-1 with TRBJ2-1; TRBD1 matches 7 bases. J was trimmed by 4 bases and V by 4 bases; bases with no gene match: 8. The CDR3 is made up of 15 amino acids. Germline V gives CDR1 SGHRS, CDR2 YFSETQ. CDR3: CASSAGDRVYNEQFF. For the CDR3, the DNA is TGCGCCAGCAGCGCCGGGGACAGAGTATACAATGAGCAGTTCTTC.

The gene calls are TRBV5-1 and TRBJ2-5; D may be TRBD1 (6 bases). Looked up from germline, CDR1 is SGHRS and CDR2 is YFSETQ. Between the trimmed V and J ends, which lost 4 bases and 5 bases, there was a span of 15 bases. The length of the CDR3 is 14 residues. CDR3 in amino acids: CASSRQGTWETQYF. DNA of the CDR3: TGCGCCAGCAGCCGTCAGGGGACATGGGAGACCCAGTACTTC.

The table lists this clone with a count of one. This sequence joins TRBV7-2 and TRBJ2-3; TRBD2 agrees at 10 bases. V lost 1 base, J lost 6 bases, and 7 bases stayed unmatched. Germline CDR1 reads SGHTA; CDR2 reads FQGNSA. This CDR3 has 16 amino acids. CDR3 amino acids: CASSLVASGGRDTQYF. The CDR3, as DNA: TGTGCCAGCAGCTTAGTCGCTAGCGGGGGCAGGGATACGCAGTATTTT. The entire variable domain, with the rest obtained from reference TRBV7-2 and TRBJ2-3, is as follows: GAGVSQSPSNKVTEKGKDVELRCDPISGHTALYWYRQSLGQGLEFLIYFQGNSAPDKSGLPSDRFSAERTGGSVSTLTIQRTQQEDSAVYLCASSLVASGGRDTQYFGPGTRLTVL.